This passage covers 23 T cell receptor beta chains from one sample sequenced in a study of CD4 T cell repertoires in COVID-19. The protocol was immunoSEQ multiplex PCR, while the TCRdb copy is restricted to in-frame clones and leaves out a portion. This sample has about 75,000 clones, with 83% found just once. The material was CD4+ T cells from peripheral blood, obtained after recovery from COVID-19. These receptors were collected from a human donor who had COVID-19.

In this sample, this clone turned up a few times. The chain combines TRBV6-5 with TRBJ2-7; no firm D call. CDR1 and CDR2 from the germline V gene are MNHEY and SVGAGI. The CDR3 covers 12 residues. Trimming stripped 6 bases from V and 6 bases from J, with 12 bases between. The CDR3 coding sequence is TGTGCCAGCAGGGCCGAGGTAGGCGAGCAGTACTTC. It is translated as CASRAEVGEQYF.

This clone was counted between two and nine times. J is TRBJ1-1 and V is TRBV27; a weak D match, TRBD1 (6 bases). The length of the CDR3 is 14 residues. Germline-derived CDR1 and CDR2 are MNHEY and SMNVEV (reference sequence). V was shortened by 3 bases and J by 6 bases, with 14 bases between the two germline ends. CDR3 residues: CASSFNPQGSEAFF. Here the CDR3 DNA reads TGTGCCAGCAGTTTCAATCCGCAGGGGTCTGAAGCTTTCTTT.

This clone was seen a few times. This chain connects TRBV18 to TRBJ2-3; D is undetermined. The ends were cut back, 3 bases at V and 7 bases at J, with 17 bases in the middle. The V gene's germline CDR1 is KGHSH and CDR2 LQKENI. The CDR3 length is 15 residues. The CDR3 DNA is TGTGCCAGCTCACCGCTGGGTGGCACTTCCCATACGCAGTATTTT. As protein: CASSPLGGTSHTQYF. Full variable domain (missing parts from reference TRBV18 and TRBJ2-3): NAGVMQNPRHLVRRRGQEARLRCSPMKGHSHVYWYRQLPEEGLKFMVYLQKENIIDESGMPKERFSAEFPKEGPSILRIQQVVRGDSAAYFCASSPLGGTSHTQYFGPGTRLTVL.

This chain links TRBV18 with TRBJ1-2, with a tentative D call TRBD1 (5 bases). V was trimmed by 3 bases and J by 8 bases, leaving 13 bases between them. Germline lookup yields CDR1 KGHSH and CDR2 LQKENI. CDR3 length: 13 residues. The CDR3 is CASSPTRGRGYTF. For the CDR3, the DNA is TGTGCCAGCTCACCTACAAGGGGAAGGGGCTACACCTTC.

The CDR3 region has the DNA TGTGCCAGTAGTCAGGGACTAACGCAGTATTTT. Its translation is CASSQGLTQYF. The chain employs TRBV19 and TRBJ2-3, with 7 bases matching TRBD2. Per germline, CDR1 LNHDA and CDR2 SQIVND (reference sequence). CDR3 size: 11 residues. V lost 5 bases to trimming and J lost 9 bases; unmatched junction nucleotides: 2.

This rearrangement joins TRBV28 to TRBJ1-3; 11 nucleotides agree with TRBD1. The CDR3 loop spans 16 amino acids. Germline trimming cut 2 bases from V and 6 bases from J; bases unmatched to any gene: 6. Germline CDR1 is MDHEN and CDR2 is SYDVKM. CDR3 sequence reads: CASSLTLGQGANTIYF. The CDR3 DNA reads TGTGCCAGCAGTTTAACGCTCGGACAGGGGGCAAACACCATATATTTT.

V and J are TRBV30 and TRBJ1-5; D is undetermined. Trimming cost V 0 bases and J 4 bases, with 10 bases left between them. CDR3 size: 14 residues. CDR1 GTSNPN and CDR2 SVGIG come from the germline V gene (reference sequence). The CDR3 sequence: CAWSVGSTNQPQHF. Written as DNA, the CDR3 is TGTGCCTGGAGTGTAGGCAGTACTAATCAGCCCCAGCATTTT.

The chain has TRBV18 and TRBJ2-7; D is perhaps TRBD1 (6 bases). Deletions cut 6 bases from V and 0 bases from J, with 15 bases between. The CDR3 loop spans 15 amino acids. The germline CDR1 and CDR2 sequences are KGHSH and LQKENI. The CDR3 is CASSRQGPSSYEQYF. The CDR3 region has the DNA TGTGCCAGCTCGCGCCAGGGGCCGAGCTCCTACGAGCAGTACTTC.

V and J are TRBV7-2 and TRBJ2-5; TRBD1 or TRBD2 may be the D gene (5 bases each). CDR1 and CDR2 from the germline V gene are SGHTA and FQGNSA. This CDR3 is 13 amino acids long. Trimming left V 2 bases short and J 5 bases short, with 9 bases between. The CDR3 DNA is TGTGCCAGCAGCTTAAGAGGGGCGGAGACCCAGTACTTC. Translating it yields CASSLRGAETQYF.

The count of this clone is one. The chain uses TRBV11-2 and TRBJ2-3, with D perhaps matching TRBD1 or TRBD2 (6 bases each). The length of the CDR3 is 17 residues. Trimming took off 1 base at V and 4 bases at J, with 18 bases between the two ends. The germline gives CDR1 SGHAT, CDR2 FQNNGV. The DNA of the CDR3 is TGTGCCAGCAGCTTAGGGCGTACGGGGGCGCACGCAGATACGCAGTATTTT. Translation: CASSLGRTGAHADTQYF.

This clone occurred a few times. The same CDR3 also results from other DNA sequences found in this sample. The DNA of the CDR3 is TGTGCCAGCAGCCCTCTAGCGGGAGGGACACCTGAGCAGTTCTTC. Translated, it gives CASSPLAGGTPEQFF. The rearrangement uses TRBV7-8 and TRBJ2-1; 12 bases align to TRBD2. The CDR3 is 15 amino acids. Germline values: CDR1 SGHVS, CDR2 FQNEAQ. The V gene end was trimmed by 5 bases and the J gene end by 9 bases; junction bases not matched to a gene: 8. Based on the CDR3 plus reference TRBV7-8 and TRBJ2-1, the full variable domain is GAGVSQSPRYKVAKRGQDVALRCDPISGHVSLFWYQQALGQGPEFLTYFQNEAQLDKSGLPSDRFFAERPEGSVSTLKIQRTQQEDSAVYLCASSPLAGGTPEQFFGPGTRLTVL.

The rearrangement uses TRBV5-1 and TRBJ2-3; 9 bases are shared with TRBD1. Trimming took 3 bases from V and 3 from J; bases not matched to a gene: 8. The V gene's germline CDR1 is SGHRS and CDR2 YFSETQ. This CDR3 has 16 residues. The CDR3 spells CASSSQGAGVTDTQYF. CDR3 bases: TGCGCCAGCAGCTCACAGGGGGCTGGGGTTACAGATACGCAGTATTTT.

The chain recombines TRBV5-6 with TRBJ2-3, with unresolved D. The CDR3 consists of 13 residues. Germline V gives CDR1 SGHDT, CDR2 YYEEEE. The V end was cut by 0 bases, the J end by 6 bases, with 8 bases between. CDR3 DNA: TGTGCCAGCAGCTTGGTTTCGCGGGATACGCAGTATTTT. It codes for CASSLVSRDTQYF.

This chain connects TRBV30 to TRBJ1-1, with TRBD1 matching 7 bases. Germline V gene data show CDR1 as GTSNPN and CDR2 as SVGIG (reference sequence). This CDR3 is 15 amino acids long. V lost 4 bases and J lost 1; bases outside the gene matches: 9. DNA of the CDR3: TGTGCCTGGATGACAGGGAATGTAGGGAACACTGAAGCTTTCTTT. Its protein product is CAWMTGNVGNTEAFF.

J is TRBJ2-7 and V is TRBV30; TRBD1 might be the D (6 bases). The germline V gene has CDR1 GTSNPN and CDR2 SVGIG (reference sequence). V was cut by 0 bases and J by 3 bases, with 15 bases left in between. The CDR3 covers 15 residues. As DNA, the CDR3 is TGTGCCTGGAGTGTAGCACGAGGGGGATACTACGAGCAGTACTTC. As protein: CAWSVARGGYYEQYF.

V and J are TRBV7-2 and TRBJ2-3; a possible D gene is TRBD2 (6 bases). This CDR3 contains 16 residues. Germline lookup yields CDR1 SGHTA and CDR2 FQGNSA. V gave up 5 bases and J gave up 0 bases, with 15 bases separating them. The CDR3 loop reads CASSGWRGTSTDTQYF. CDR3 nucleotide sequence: TGTGCCAGCAGCGGATGGAGGGGTACTAGCACAGATACGCAGTATTTT.

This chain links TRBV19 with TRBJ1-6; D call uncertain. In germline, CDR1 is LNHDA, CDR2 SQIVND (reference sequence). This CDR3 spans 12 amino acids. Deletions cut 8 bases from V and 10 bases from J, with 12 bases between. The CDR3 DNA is TGTGCCAGTCAAGGGTTCGGCTCACCCCTCCACTTT. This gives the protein CASQGFGSPLHF.

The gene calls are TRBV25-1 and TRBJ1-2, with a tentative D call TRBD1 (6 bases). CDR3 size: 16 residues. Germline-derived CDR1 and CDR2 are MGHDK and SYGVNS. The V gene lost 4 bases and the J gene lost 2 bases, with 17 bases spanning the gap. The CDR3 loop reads CASSGPLGGSNYGYTF. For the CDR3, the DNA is TGTGCCAGCAGTGGACCTTTGGGGGGCTCGAACTATGGCTACACCTTC.

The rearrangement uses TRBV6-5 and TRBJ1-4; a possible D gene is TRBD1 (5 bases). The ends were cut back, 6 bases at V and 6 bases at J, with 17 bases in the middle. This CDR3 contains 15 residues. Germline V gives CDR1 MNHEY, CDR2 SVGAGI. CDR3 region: CASSPTRDAYEKLFF. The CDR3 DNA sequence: TGTGCCAGCAGCCCAACCAGGGACGCTTATGAAAAACTGTTTTTT.

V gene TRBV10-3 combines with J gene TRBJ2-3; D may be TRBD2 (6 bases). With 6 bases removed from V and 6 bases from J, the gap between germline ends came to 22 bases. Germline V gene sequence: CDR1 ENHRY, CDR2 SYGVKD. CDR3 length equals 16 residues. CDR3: CAISPKSQGGRDTQYF. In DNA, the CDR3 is TGTGCCATCAGCCCAAAATCCCAGGGAGGAAGGGATACGCAGTATTTT.

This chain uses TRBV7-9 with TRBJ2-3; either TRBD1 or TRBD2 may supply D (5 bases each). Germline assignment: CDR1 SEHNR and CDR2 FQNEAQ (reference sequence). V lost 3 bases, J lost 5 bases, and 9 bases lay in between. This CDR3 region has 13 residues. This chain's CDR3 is CASSLGVVDTQYF. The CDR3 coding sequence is TGTGCCAGCAGCTTGGGGGTGGTAGATACGCAGTATTTT.

CDR3 residues: CASSPVGEGSEAFF. CDR3 sequence (DNA): TGTGCCAGCTCACCAGTGGGGGAGGGTAGTGAAGCTTTCTTT. The V gene is TRBV18, the J gene TRBJ1-1; possible D gene TRBD1, 5 bases. Trimming took 2 bases from V and 7 from J, leaving 14 bases between them. The CDR3 runs to 14 residues. Germline CDR1 KGHSH, CDR2 LQKENI.

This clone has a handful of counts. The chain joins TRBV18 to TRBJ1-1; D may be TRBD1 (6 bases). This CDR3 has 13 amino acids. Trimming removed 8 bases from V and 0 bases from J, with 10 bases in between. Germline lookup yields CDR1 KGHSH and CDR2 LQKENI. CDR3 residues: CASTGQLNTEAFF. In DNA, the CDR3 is TGTGCCAGCACAGGACAGTTGAACACTGAAGCTTTCTTT.